This entry describes one TCR beta chain. Its antigen is still unknown. These data are taken from a study of response to subunit inactivated influenza vaccine. Study-wide findings and caveats: New T cells are recruited in small numbers by each seasonal influenza vaccination, according to the authors' suggestion.

TCRdb used MiXCR to reprocess the RT-PCR reads, holding one entry per CDR3 protein. The sample contains hundreds of thousands of distinct CDR3 sequences, 10% to 15% of which appear only once. The V gene end was trimmed by 2 bases and the J gene end by 5 bases; junction bases not matched to a gene: 1. Germline CDR1 and CDR2: KGHSH and LQKENI. There are 15 residues in the CDR3. The sequences come from PBMCs from blood, collected on the day of vaccination. This chain connects TRBV18 to TRBJ1-5; 12 nucleotides agree with TRBD1. This sequence was found in a man between 50 and 59 years old who received an inactivated influenza vaccine. The CDR3 coding sequence is TGTGCCAGCTCACCAGGGACAGGGGGCCATCAGCCCCAGCATTTT. This gives the protein CASSPGTGGHQPQHF.